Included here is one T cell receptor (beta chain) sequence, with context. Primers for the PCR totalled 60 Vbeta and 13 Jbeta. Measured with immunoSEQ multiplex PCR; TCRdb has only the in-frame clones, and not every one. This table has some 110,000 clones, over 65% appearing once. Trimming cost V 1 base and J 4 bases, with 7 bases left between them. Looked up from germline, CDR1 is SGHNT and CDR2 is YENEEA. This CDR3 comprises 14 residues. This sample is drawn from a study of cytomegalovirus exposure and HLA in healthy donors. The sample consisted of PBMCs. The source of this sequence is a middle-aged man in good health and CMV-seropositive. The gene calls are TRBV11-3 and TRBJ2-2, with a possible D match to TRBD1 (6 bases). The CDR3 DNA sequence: TGTGCCAGCAGCTTAGGGGGGCTCACCGGGGAGCTGTTTTTT. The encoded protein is CASSLGGLTGELFF.